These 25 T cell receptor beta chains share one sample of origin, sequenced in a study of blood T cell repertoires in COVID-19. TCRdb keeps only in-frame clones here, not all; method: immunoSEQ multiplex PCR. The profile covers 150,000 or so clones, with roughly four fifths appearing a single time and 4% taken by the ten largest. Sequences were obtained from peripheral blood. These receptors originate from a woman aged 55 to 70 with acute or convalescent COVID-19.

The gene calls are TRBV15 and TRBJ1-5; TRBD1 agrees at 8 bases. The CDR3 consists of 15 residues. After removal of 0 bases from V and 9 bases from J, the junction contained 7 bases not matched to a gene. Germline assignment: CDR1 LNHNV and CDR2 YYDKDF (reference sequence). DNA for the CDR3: TGTGCCACCAGCAGAGATGGGGACAGGTCCAGGCCCCAGCATTTT. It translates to CATSRDGDRSRPQHF.

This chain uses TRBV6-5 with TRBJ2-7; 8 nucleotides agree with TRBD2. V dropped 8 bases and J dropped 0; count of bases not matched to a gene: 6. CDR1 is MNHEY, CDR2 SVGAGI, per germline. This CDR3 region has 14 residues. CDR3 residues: CASRASGFSYEQYF. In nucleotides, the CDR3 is TGTGCCAGCCGGGCTAGCGGGTTCTCCTACGAGCAGTACTTC.

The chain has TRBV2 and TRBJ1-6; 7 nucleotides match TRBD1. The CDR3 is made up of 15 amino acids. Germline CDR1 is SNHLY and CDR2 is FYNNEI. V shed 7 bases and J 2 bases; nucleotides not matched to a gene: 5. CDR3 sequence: CASNRDSPYNSPLHF. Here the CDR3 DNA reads TGTGCCAGCAACAGGGACAGTCCCTATAATTCACCCCTCCACTTT.

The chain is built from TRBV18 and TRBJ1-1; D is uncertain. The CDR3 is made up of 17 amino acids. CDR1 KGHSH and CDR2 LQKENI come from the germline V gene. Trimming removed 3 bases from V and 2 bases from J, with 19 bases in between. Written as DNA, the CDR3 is TGTGCCAGCTCACCGCAGGAGGGAGGTCTTAGTAACACTGAAGCTTTCTTT. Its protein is CASSPQEGGLSNTEAFF.

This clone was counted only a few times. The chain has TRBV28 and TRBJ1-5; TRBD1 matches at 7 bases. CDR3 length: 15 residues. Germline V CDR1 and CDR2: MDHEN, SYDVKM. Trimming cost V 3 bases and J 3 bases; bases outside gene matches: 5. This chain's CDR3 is CASSLEGQFNQPQHF. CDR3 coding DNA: TGTGCCAGCAGTTTGGAGGGACAGTTCAATCAGCCCCAGCATTTT.

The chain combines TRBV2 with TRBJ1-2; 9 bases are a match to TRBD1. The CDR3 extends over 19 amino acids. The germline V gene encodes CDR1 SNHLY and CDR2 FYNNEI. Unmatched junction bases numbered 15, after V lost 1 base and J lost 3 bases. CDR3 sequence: CASSEGNRQGVEIDYGYTF. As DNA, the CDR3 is TGTGCCAGCAGTGAAGGGAACCGACAGGGGGTCGAGATTGACTATGGCTACACCTTC.

CDR3 sequence: CASSVYRRSGANVLTF. The CDR3 nucleotides read TGTGCCAGCAGCGTCTACAGGCGGTCTGGGGCCAACGTCCTGACTTTC. This rearrangement joins TRBV9 to TRBJ2-6; weak D call: TRBD1 (5 bases). V gave up 2 bases and J gave up 1 base, with 10 bases separating them. Germline loops: CDR1 SGDLS, CDR2 YYNGEE. The CDR3 is 16 residues long.

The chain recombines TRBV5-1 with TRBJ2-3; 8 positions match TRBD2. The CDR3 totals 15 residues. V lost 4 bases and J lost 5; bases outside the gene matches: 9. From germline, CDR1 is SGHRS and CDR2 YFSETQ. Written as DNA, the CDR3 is TGCGCCAGCAGCCTACCGGGACTAGGTGAAGATACGCAGTATTTT. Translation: CASSLPGLGEDTQYF.

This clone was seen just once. CDR3 DNA: TGTGCCAGTCCCATCAACGGCCTAGCGGGAACTGTCAATGAGCAGTTCTTC. This codes for CASPINGLAGTVNEQFF. The J gene is TRBJ2-1, the V gene TRBV7-9; 9 bases align to TRBD2. The germline V gene has CDR1 SEHNR and CDR2 FQNEAQ (reference sequence). V was clipped by 9 bases and J by 6 bases; unmatched bases: 18. This CDR3 is 17 amino acids long.

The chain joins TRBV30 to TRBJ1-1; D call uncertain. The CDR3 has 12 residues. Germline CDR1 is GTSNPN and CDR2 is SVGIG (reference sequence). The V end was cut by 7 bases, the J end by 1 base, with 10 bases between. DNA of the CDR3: TGTGCCTTGTTGGGCCCGAACACTGAAGCTTTCTTT. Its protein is CALLGPNTEAFF. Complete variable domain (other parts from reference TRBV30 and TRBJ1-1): SQTIHQWPATLVQPVGSPLSLECTVEGTSNPNLYWYRQAAGRGLQLLFYSVGIGQISSEVPQNLSASRPQDRQFILSSKKLLLSDSGFYLCALLGPNTEAFFGQGTRLTVV.

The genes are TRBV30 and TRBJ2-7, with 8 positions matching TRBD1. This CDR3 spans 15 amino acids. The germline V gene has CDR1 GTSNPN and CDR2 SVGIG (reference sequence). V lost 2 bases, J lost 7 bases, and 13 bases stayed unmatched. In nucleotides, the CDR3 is TGTGCCTGGAGTCCGCTGCAGGGGGCTTCTAGGGAGCAGTACTTC. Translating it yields CAWSPLQGASREQYF.

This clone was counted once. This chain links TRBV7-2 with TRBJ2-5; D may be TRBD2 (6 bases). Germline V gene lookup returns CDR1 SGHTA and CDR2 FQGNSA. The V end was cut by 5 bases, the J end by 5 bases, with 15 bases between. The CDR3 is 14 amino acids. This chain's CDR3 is CASSPGRRSETQYF. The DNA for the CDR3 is TGTGCCAGCAGCCCAGGGAGGCGGAGTGAGACCCAGTACTTC.

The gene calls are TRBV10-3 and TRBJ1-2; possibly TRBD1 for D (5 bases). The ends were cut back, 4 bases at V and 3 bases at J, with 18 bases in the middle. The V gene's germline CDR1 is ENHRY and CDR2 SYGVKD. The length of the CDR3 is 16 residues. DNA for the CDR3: TGTGCCATCAGTGGGGGACGGGAGACATCCGACTATGGCTACACCTTC. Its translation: CAISGGRETSDYGYTF.

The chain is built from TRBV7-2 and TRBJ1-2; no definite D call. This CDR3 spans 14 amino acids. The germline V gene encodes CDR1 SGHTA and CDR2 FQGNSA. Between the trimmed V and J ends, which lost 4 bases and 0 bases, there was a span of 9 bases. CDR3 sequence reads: CASSSDLANYGYTF. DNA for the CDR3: TGTGCCAGCAGCTCGGACTTGGCTAACTATGGCTACACCTTC.

This CDR3 reads CASSPTGILLDQPQHF. As DNA, the CDR3 is TGTGCCAGCAGTCCTACGGGGATTTTGTTGGATCAGCCCCAGCATTTT. J is TRBJ1-5 and V is TRBV9; D unclear. The CDR3 is 16 amino acids. CDR1 is SGDLS, CDR2 YYNGEE, per germline. The ends were cut back, 5 bases at V and 5 bases at J, with 20 bases in the middle. Looking up the rest from reference TRBV9 and TRBJ1-5 gives the full variable domain: DSGVTQTPKHLITATGQRVTLRCSPRSGDLSVYWYQQSLDQGLQFLIQYYNGEERAKGNILERFSAQQFPDLHSELNLSSLELGDSALYFCASSPTGILLDQPQHFGDGTRLSIL.

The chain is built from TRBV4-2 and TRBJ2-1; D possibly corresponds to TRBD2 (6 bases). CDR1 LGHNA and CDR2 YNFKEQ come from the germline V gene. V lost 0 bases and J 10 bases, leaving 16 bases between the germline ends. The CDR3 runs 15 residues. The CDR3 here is CASSQDWLAPNEQFF. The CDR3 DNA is TGTGCCAGCAGCCAAGACTGGCTAGCGCCGAACGAGCAGTTCTTC.

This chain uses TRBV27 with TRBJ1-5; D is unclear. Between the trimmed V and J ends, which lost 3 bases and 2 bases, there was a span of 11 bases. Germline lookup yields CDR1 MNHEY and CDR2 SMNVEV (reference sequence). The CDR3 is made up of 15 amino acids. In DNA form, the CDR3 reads TGTGCCAGCAGTTTTGAGGGCGCGGGCAATCAGCCCCAGCATTTT. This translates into CASSFEGAGNQPQHF.

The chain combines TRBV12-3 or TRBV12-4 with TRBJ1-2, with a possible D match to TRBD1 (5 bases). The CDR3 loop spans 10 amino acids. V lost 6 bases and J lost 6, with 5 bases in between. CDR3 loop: CASSRDGYTF. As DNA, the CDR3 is TGTGCCAGCAGCAGGGATGGCTACACCTTC.

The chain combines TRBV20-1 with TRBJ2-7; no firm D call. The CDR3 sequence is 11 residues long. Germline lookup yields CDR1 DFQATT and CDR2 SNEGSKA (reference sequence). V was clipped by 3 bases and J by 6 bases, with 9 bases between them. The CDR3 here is CSASPWAEQYF. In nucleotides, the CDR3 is TGCAGTGCTAGCCCTTGGGCCGAGCAGTACTTC.

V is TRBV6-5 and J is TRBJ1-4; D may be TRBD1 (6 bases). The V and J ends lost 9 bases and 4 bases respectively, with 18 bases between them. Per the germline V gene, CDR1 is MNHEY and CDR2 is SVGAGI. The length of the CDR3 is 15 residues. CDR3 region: CASNDPGHNNEKLFF. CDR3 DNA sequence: TGTGCCAGTAATGACCCGGGACACAATAATGAAAAACTGTTTTTT.

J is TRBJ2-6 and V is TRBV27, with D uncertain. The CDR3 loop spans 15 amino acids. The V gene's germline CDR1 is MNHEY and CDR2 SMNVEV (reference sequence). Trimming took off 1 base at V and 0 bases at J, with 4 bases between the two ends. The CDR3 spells CASSLYSSGANVLTF. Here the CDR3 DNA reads TGTGCCAGCAGTTTATACAGCTCTGGGGCCAACGTCCTGACTTTC. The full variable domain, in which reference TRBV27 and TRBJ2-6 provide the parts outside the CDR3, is EAQVTQNPRYLITVTGKKLTVTCSQNMNHEYMSWYRQDPGLGLRQIYYSMNVEVTDKGDVPEGYKVSRKEKRNFPLILESPSPNQTSLYFCASSLYSSGANVLTFGAGSRLTVL.

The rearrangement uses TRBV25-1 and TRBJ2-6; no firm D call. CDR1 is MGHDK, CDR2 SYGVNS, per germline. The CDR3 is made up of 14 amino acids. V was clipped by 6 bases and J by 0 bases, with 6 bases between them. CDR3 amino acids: CASSLSSGANVLTF. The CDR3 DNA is TGTGCCAGCAGCCTTAGCTCTGGGGCCAACGTCCTGACTTTC. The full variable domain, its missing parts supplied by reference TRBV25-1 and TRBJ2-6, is EADIYQTPRYLVIGTGKKITLECSQTMGHDKMYWYQQDPGMELHLIHYSYGVNSTEKGDLSSESTVSRIRTEHFPLTLESARPSHTSQYLCASSLSSGANVLTFGAGSRLTVL.

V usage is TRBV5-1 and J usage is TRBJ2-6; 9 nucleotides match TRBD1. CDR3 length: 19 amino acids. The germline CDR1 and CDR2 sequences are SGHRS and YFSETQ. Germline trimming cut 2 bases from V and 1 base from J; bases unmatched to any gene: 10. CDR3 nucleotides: TGCGCCAGCAGCTTCTTTCCGGGACAGGGAATATCTGGGGCCAACGTCCTGACTTTC. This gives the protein CASSFFPGQGISGANVLTF. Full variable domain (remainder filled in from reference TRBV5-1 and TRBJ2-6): KAGVTQTPRYLIKTRGQQVTLSCSPISGHRSVSWYQQTPGQGLQFLFEYFSETQRNKGNFPGRFSGRQFSNSRSEMNVSTLELGDSALYLCASSFFPGQGISGANVLTFGAGSRLTVL.

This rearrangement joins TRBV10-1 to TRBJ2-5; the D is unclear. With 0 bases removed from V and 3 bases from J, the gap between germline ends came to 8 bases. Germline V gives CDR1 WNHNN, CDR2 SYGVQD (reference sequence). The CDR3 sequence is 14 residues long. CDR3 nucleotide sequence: TGCGCCAGCAGTGAGTCTCTGAGGAAAGAGACCCAGTACTTC. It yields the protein CASSESLRKETQYF.

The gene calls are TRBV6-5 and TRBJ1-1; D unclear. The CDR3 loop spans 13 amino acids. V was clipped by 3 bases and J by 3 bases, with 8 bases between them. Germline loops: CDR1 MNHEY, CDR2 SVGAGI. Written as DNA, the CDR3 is TGTGCCAGCAGTTATATGGAGGACACTGAAGCTTTCTTT. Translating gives CASSYMEDTEAFF.